This TCR beta chain was recovered during a study of tumor-infiltrating lymphocytes in primary liver carcinoma. In the study overall: Productive TCRbeta reads per sample were roughly 3.5 to 7.13 million, not differing by tissue. Regarding the study as a whole: Only about 7-24% of top clones occurred in every one of the five tumor regions. Tumor top-250-clone fraction significantly exceeded that of blood (p = 0.039).

Germline values: CDR1 ENHRY, CDR2 SYGVKD. The CDR3 sequence is 15 residues long. Starting from 450 to 500 ng of total RNA, TCR beta cDNA was produced with a primer in the constant region. Libraries of TCR beta came from three nested multiplex PCR rounds with slightly modified ARM-PCR. TRBV1-TRBV30 forward primers and a C-beta reverse primer were used in the first two PCR rounds, which each ran for about 10 cycles. MiXCR, run by TCRdb on the multiplex PCR reads, gives a single entry per CDR3 protein. Found here are roughly 80,000 distinct CDR3 sequences, 71% of them singletons; the top ten hold roughly an eighth. Starting material for RNA and DNA co-extraction consisted of about 17-32 mg of unsorted bulk tissue. A remark on this clonotype: Antigen specificity is unknown. The junction does not match germline at one end; this may be a read error.

The chain uses TRBV10-3 and TRBJ1-2; TRBD1 agrees at 11 bases. The clonotype originates from a woman aged 60-70 years with primary liver carcinoma and hepatitis B virus infection. Sequenced material: liver tumor tissue from sampling region 4. Indicated subset: tumor region T4, right-lateral pole. CDR3 amino acids: CATGQGAFQGSGHTF. CDR3 in DNA: TGTGCCACTGGACAGGGGGCCTTCCAAGGCTCTGGCCACACCTTC.